What follows is one T cell receptor beta chain and its context. No cognate antigen has been identified for it. No per-base quality is available; no much larger clone lies one base away. CDR1 and CDR2 (MGHDK, SYGVNS) derive from the germline V gene. The CDR3 spans 14 residues, from the cysteine through the phenylalanine. Kept here is only the CDR3 DNA, which spans 42 bases and is read in frame from base 1. Germline trimming: 2 bases from V, 5 bases from J; junction bases outside gene matches: 3. The immunoSEQ Assay was used to sequence TCR beta CDR3 regions from DNA. The authors processed their data as follows. To compute T cell density, TCR beta template counts were normalized to usable DNA, which was estimated by amplifying housekeeping genes. Richness was estimated with the preseqR package, extrapolating to 400,000 templates for PBMC samples and 120,000 templates for tissue samples. Clonality was defined as one minus Pielou's evenness. Tissue-enriched TCRs were identified through differential abundance testing performed on productive amino-acid clonotypes, with a minimum total count of 5 and an alpha of 0.1. Repertoire overlap between compartments was quantified with the Jaccard Index and Morisita Overlap Index. GLIPH grouped TCR beta CDR3s together with public tetramer-defined viral CDR3s, and a viral motif had to include at least three viral sequences and also show V-gene enrichment. TCRdb re-hosts the immuneACCESS table, in-frame sequences only. Its copies lack some clones; in the studies checked, an unresolved V gene accounts for under half of them, and the cause for the rest is not known. Clonal size and the V and J genes are those of that table, whereas D and trimming came from the DNA. The sample table holds 59,000 or so clones, of which 91% were seen once. The ten biggest clones cover roughly 21% of the sample.

This record belongs to a study of T cells in localized non-small cell lung cancer (dated by TCRdb to 2020 to 2022). Notes on the research overall: The study analyzed T cell repertoires of 200 to 250 early-stage NSCLC patients, comparing tumors and uninvolved tumor-adjacent lungs. The cohort consisted of around 250 treatment-naive NSCLC patients whose localized lung tumors had been resected. A mean age of roughly 64 years was recorded for the NSCLC patients, of whom 120 to 150 were male and about a hundred were female. The study at large found these results: Longer overall survival was associated with higher blood T cell density, whereas shorter survival was associated with higher adjacent-lung clonality. Because multi-region sequencing of the tumors was not done, intratumor heterogeneity could not be ruled out. Of the top 100 tumor clones, a median of approximately 60 were detected in paired uninvolved adjacent lung; roughly 26 were also among that lung's top 100. Because the study design was exploratory, TCR variables were selected using unadjusted p-values without false-discovery rate correction. The highest T cell clonality was observed in uninvolved tumor-adjacent lung, where clonality exceeded that of tumor, suggesting that antigenic responses were more focused in uninvolved tumor-adjacent lung.

At diagnosis, peripheral blood, uninvolved tumor-adjacent lung and tumor were collected and stored as a combination of fresh-frozen and FFPE material. For TCR repertoire profiling, blood samples were analyzed as peripheral blood mononuclear cells. The receptor was isolated from a man aged 35 to 69 with stage I lung adenocarcinoma. In this chain, TRBV25-1 is recombined with TRBJ2-1, and 7 junctional nucleotides match TRBD1. Sequences were derived from peripheral blood, sampled before any cancer treatment. For the CDR3, the sequence is CASSEPGQDNEQFF. The bases read TGTGCCAGCAGTGAACCCGGACAGGACAATGAGCAGTTCTTC.